These 12 T cell receptor beta chains originate from one sample sequenced in a study of identical twins. MiXCR, run by TCRdb on the 5' RACE reads, gives a single entry per CDR3 protein. The sample has around 570,000 distinct CDR3 sequences, nearly 10% seen once. These data were likewise used in another study, on yellow fever vaccine responses in identical twins.

Sequencing input: PBMCs. The source of these receptors is a woman aged 18-35 years in good health.

This clonotype was found a few times. V is TRBV5-1 and J is TRBJ2-2; 7 bases align to TRBD1. The germline V gene encodes CDR1 SGHRS and CDR2 YFSETQ. V shed 4 bases, J shed 9 bases, and the junction held 6 bases outside the gene matches. CDR3 length: 13 amino acids. The CDR3 loop is CASSQGQSRELFF. Written as DNA, the CDR3 is TGCGCCAGCAGCCAGGGACAGAGCCGGGAGCTGTTTTTT. The whole variable domain, remainder taken from reference TRBV5-1 and TRBJ2-2, is KAGVTQTPRYLIKTRGQQVTLSCSPISGHRSVSWYQQTPGQGLQFLFEYFSETQRNKGNFPGRFSGRQFSNSRSEMNVSTLELGDSALYLCASSQGQSRELFFGEGSRLTVL.

This clonotype has ten or more counts. This chain connects TRBV19 to TRBJ2-7; TRBD2 matches 8 bases. The CDR3 spans 14 residues. V shed 5 bases, J shed 1 base, and the junction held 4 bases outside the gene matches. Per germline, CDR1 LNHDA and CDR2 SQIVND (reference sequence). CDR3 region: CASSGSGTSYEQYF. The CDR3 nucleotides are TGTGCCAGTAGTGGTAGCGGGACATCCTACGAGCAGTACTTC.

At least ten counts were recorded for this clonotype. The V and J genes are TRBV5-1 and TRBJ2-1, with 10 positions matching TRBD2. Germline CDR1 is SGHRS and CDR2 is YFSETQ. Losses at the gene ends were 4 bases for V and 6 bases for J; bases not matched to a gene: 10. The CDR3 has 16 amino acids. The CDR3 nucleotides read TGCGCCAGCAGCGGCTTCGGACTAGCGGTCCCCAATGAGCAGTTCTTC. This codes for CASSGFGLAVPNEQFF.

In its sample, this clonotype was seen many times. CDR3 DNA sequence: TGCGCCAGCAGCCCGGGACTAGCGGGGAGGAATGAGCAGTTCTTC. Its protein product is CASSPGLAGRNEQFF. The rearrangement links TRBV5-1 to TRBJ2-1, with TRBD2 matching over 13 bases. The CDR3 is made up of 15 amino acids. The germline gives CDR1 SGHRS, CDR2 YFSETQ. With V trimmed by 4 bases and J by 7 bases, 5 bases remained unmatched.

In this sample, this clonotype turned up a few times. The chain uses TRBV7-2 and TRBJ1-1; 7 nucleotides line up with TRBD1. The CDR3 is made up of 14 amino acids. In germline, CDR1 is SGHTA, CDR2 FQGNSA. V gave up 5 bases and J gave up 4 bases; unmatched junction bases: 7. The CDR3 region has the DNA TGTGCCAGCAGCCCTCTCCAGGGGGGCACTGAAGCTTTCTTT. The encoded protein is CASSPLQGGTEAFF.

This clonotype turned up a few times. This chain uses TRBV5-1 with TRBJ2-7; 7 bases align to TRBD1. Germline V gene lookup returns CDR1 SGHRS and CDR2 YFSETQ. This CDR3 region has 16 residues. Unmatched junction bases numbered 8, after V lost 2 bases and J lost 0 bases. CDR3: CASSFAGDRFSYEQYF. The DNA for the CDR3 is TGCGCCAGCAGCTTCGCCGGGGACAGATTCTCCTACGAGCAGTACTTC.

V is TRBV12-3 or TRBV12-4 and J is TRBJ2-7; tentatively, D is TRBD2 (6 bases). The V gene lost 3 bases and the J gene lost 7 bases, with 16 bases spanning the gap. The CDR3 is 14 amino acids. The CDR3 DNA is TGTGCCAGCAGTTTTGAGACGCGCCGGGGGGAGCAGTACTTC. Translation gives CASSFETRRGEQYF.

This clonotype was observed a handful of times. This rearrangement joins TRBV2 to TRBJ1-1; TRBD1 matches at 8 bases. The V and J ends lost 2 bases and 1 base, in that order; junction bases with no gene match: 6. Germline V gene data show CDR1 as SNHLY and CDR2 as FYNNEI. This CDR3 spans 16 amino acids. For the CDR3, the DNA is TGTGCCAGCAGTGAATGGGTCGGACAGGGGAACACTGAAGCTTTCTTT. Protein product: CASSEWVGQGNTEAFF. Using reference TRBV2 and TRBJ1-1 for the parts outside the CDR3, the full variable domain is EPEVTQTPSHQVTQMGQEVILRCVPISNHLYFYWYRQILGQKVEFLVSFYNNEISEKSEIFDDQFSVERPDGSNFTLKIRSTKLEDSAMYFCASSEWVGQGNTEAFFGQGTRLTVV.

This clonotype was seen a handful of times. As DNA, the CDR3 is TGTGCCATCCGAAGTGGACAGGGAAGGAAGACCCAGTACTTC. Its translation is CAIRSGQGRKTQYF. V is TRBV6-9 and J is TRBJ2-5; 8 bases map to TRBD1. J was trimmed by 6 bases and V by 10 bases; bases with no gene match: 13. The CDR3 has 14 residues. Germline V gene lookup returns CDR1 MNHGY and CDR2 SVAAGI.

This clonotype was counted once. This chain uses TRBV5-1 with TRBJ2-7; TRBD2 aligns across 7 bases. Germline V gives CDR1 SGHRS, CDR2 YFSETQ. V gave up 8 bases and J gave up 0 bases; unmatched junction bases: 11. CDR3 size: 15 residues. CDR3 amino acids: CARSPGGGSSYEQYF. The CDR3 DNA is TGCGCCAGAAGCCCGGGAGGCGGGAGCTCCTACGAGCAGTACTTC.

The chain uses TRBV19 and TRBJ2-2; D perhaps matches TRBD1 (5 bases). CDR1 and CDR2 (germline): LNHDA, SQIVND (reference sequence). Trimming stripped 7 bases from V and 0 bases from J, with 9 bases between. The CDR3 consists of 14 residues. Here the CDR3 DNA reads TGTGCCAGTAAGACAGCCCCGAACACCGGGGAGCTGTTTTTT. Its protein product is CASKTAPNTGELFF. The whole variable domain, filled in from reference TRBV19 and TRBJ2-2, reads DGGITQSPKYLFRKEGQNVTLSCEQNLNHDAMYWYRQDPGQGLRLIYYSQIVNDFQKGDIAEGYSVSREKKESFPLTVTSAQKNPTAFYLCASKTAPNTGELFFGEGSRLTVL.

This chain uses TRBV5-3 with TRBJ1-1; 11 nucleotides match TRBD1. TRBV5-3 is sorted into the ORF group, with uncertain function. This CDR3 comprises 19 residues. V lost 7 bases to trimming and J lost 6 bases; unmatched junction nucleotides: 23. The CDR3 DNA reads as TGTGCCAGACCCTACTACGGCGGAGGACAGGGGGCTCCTGAGGCTGAAGCTTTCTTT. This encodes CARPYYGGGQGAPEAEAFF.